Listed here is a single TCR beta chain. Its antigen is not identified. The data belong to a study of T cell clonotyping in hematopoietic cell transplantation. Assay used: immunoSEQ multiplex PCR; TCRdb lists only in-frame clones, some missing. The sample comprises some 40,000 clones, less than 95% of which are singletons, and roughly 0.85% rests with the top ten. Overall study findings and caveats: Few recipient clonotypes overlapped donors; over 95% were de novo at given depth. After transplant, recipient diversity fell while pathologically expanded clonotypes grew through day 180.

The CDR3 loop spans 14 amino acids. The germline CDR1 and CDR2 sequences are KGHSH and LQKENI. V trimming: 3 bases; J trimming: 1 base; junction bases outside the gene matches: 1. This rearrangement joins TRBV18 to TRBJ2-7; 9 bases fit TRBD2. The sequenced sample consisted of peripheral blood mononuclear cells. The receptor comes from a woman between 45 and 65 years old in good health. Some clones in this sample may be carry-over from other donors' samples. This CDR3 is CASSPGLASYEQYF. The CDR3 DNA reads TGTGCCAGCTCACCCGGACTAGCGTCCTACGAGCAGTACTTC.